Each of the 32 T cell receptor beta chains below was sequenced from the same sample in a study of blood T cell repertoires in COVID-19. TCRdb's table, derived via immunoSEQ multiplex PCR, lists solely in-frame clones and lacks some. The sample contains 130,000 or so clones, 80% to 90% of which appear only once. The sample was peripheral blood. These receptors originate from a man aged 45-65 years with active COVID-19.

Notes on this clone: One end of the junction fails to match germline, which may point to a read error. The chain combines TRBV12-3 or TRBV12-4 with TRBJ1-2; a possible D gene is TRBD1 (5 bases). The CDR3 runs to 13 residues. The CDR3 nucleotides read TGTGCCAGCAGTTTGACCGGGGGGTCGCTACAAGTCTTC. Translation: CASSLTGGSLQVF.

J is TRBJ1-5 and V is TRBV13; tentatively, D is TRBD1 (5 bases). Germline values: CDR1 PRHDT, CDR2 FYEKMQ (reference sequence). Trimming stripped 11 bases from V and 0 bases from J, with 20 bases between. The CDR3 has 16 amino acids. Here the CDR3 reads CAHKRPGGYSNQPQHF. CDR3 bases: TGTGCCCACAAGCGTCCCGGGGGGTATAGCAATCAGCCCCAGCATTTT.

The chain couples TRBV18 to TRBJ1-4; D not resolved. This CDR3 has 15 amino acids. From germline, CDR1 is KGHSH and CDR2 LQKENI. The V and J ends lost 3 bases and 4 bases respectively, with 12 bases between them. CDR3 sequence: CASSPNTSGNEKLFF. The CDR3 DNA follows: TGTGCCAGCTCACCCAACACCTCTGGTAATGAAAAACTGTTTTTT.

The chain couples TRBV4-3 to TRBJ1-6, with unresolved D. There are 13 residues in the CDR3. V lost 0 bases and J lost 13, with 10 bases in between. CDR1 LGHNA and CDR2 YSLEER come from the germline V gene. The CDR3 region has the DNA TGCGCCAGCAGCCAAGAATTTATCGCGCCCCTCCACTTT. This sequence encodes CASSQEFIAPLHF.

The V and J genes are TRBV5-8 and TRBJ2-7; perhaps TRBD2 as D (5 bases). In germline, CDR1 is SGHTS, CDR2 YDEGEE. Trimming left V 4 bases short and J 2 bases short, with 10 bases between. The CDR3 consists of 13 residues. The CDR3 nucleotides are TGTGCCAGCAGCCGGGGAAGGCCCTACGAGCAGTACTTC. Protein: CASSRGRPYEQYF.

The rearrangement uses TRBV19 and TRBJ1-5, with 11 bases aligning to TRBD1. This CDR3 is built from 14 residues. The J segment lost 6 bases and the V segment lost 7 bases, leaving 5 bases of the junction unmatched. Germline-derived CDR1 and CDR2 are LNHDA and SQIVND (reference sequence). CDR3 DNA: TGTGCCAGTATTCCGGGACAGGGGGGTCAGCCCCAGCATTTT. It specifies CASIPGQGGQPQHF.

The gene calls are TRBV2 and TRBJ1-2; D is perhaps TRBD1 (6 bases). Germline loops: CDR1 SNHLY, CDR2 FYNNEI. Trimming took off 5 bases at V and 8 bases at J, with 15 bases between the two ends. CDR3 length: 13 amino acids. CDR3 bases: TGTGCCAGCAGTTTTAGGGCAGGGGTCGGCTACACCTTC. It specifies CASSFRAGVGYTF.

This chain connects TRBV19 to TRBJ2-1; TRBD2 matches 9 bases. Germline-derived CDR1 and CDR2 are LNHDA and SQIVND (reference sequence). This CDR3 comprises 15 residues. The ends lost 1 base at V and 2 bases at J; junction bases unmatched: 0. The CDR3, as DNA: TGTGCCAGTAGTATAGGCGGGGGGGCCTACAATGAGCAGTTCTTC. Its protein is CASSIGGGAYNEQFF.

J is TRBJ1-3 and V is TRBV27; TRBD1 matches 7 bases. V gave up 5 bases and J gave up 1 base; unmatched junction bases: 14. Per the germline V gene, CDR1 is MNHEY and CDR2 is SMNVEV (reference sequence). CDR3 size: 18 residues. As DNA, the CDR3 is TGTGCCAGCAGTCAAGCCGTACGACAGGGACAGTCTGGAAACACCATATATTTT. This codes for CASSQAVRQGQSGNTIYF.

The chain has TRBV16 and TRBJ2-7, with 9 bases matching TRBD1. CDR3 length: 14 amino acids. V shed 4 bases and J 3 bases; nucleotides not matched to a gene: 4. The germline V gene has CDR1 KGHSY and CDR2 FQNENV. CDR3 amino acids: CASSLGTGSYEQYF. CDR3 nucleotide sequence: TGTGCCAGCAGCCTGGGGACAGGGAGCTACGAGCAGTACTTC.

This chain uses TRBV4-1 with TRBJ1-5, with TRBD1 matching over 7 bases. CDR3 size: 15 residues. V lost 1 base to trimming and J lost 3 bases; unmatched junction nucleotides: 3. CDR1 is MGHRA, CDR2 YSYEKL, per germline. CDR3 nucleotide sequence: TGCGCCAGCAGCCAAGGAACAGGGGTCAATCAGCCCCAGCATTTT. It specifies CASSQGTGVNQPQHF.

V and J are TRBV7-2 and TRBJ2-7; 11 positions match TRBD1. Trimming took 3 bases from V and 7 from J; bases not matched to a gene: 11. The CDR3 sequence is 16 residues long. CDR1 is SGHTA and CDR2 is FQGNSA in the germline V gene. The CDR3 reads CASSFQTGTGGREQYF. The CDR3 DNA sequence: TGTGCCAGCAGCTTCCAGACCGGGACAGGGGGTAGAGAGCAGTACTTC.

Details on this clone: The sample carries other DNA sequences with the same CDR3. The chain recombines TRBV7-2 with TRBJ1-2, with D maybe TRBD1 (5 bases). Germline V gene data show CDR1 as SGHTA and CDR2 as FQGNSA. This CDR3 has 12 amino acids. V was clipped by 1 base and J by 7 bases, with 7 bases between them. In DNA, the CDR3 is TGTGCCAGCAGCTTAGTTAGGGGTGGCTACACCTTC. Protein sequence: CASSLVRGGYTF.

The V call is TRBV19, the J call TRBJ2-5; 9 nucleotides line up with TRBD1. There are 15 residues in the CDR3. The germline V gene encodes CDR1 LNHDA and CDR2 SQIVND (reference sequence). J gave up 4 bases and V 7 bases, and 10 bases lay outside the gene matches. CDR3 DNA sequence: TGTGCCAGTACAACACCGGGACAGGGTAGAGAGACCCAGTACTTC. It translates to CASTTPGQGRETQYF.

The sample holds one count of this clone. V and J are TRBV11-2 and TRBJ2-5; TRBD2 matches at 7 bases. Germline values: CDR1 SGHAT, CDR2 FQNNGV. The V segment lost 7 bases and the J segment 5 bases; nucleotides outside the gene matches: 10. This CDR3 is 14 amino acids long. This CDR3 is CASTTSVIGETQYF. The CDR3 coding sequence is TGTGCCAGCACCACTAGCGTCATAGGGGAGACCCAGTACTTC.

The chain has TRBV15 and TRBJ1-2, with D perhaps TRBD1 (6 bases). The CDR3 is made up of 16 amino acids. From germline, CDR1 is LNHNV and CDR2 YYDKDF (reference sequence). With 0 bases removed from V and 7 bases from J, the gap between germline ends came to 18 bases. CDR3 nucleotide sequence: TGTGCCACCAGCAGAGATTTGCGGGGGCGATTGAGTGGCTACACCTTC. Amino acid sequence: CATSRDLRGRLSGYTF.

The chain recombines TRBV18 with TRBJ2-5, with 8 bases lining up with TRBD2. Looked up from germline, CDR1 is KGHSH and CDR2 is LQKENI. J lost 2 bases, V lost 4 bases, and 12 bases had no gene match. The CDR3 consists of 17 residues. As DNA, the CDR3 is TGTGCCAGCTCACGGGCCGGAGCGGGGGCCAATCAAGAGACCCAGTACTTC. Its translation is CASSRAGAGANQETQYF.

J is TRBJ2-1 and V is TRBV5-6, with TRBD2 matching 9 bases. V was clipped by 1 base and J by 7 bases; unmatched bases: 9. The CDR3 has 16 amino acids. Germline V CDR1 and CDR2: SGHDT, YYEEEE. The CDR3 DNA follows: TGTGCCAGCAGCTTGTTAGCTAGCGGGGTTCGGAATGAGCAGTTCTTC. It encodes CASSLLASGVRNEQFF.

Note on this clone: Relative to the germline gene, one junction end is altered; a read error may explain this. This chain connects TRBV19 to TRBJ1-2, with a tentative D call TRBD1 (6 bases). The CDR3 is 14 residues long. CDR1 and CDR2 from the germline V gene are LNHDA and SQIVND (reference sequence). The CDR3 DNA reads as TGTGCCAGTAGTCTAGACCCAGGGGTTTTGGGCTACACCTTC. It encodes CASSLDPGVLGYTF.

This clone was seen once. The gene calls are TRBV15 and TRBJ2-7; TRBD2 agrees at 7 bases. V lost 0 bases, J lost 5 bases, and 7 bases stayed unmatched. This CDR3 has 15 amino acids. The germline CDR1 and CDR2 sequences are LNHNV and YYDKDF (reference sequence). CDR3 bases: TGTGCCACCAGCAGAGATCGGGGGGAATGGCACGAGCAGTACTTC. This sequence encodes CATSRDRGEWHEQYF.

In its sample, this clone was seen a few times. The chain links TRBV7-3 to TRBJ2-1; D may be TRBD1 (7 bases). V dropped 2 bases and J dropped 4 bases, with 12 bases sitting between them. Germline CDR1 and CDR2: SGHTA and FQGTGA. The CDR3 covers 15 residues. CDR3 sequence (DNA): TGTGCCAGCAGCTTACGCAGGGGGGTATACAATGAGCAGTTCTTC. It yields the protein CASSLRRGVYNEQFF.

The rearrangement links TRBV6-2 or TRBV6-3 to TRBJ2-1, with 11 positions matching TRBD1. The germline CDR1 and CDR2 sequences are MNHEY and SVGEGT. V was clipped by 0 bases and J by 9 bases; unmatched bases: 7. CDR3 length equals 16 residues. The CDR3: CASSYSGTGGRGEQFF. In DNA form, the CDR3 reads TGTGCCAGCAGTTACTCAGGGACAGGGGGTCGTGGTGAGCAGTTCTTC.

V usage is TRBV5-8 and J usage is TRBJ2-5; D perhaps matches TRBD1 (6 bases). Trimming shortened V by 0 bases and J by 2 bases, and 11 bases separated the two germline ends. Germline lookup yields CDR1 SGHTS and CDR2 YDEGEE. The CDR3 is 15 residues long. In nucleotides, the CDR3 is TGTGCCAGCAGCTTGGAATACAGGGAACAAGAGACCCAGTACTTC. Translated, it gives CASSLEYREQETQYF.

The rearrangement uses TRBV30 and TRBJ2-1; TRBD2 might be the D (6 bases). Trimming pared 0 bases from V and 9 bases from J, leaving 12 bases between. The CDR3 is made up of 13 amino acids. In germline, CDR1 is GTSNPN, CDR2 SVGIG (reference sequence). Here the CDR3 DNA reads TGTGCCTGGAGTGTAGTTAGGGGAGGTGAGCAGTTCTTC. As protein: CAWSVVRGGEQFF. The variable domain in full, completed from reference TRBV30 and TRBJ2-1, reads SQTIHQWPATLVQPVGSPLSLECTVEGTSNPNLYWYRQAAGRGLQLLFYSVGIGQISSEVPQNLSASRPQDRQFILSSKKLLLSDSGFYLCAWSVVRGGEQFFGPGTRLTVL.

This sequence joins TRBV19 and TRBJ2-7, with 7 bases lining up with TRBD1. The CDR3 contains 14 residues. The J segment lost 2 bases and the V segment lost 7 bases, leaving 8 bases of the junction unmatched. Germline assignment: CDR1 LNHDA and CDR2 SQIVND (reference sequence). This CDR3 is CASTEQGRPYEQYF. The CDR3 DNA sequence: TGTGCCAGTACCGAACAGGGGCGCCCCTACGAGCAGTACTTC.

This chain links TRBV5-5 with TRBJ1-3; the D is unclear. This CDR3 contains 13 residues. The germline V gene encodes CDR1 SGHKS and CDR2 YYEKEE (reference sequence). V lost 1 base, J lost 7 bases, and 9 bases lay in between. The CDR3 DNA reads TGTGCCAGCAGCTTGATCGGGTCTAACACCATATATTTT. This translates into CASSLIGSNTIYF.

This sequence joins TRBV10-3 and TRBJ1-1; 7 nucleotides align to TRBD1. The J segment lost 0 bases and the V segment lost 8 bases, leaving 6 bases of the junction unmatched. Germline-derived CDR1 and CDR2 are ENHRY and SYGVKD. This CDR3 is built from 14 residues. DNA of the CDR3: TGTGCCATCGCCATAGGGGGCATGAACACTGAAGCTTTCTTT. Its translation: CAIAIGGMNTEAFF.

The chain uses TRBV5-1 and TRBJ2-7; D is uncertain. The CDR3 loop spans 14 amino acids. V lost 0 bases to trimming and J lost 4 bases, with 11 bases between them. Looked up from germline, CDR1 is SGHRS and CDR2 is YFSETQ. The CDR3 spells CASSLALQIYEQYF. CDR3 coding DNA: TGCGCCAGCAGCTTGGCCTTACAGATTTACGAGCAGTACTTC.

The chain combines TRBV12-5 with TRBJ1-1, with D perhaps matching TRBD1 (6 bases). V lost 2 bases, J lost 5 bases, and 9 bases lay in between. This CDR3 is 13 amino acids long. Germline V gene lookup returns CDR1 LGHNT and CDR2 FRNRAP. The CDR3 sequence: CASGLRGGTEAFF. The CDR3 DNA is TGTGCTAGTGGTTTGAGGGGGGGGACTGAAGCTTTCTTT. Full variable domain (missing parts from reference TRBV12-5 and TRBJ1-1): DARVTQTPRHKVTEMGQEVTMRCQPILGHNTVFWYRQTMMQGLELLAYFRNRAPLDDSGMPKDRFSAEMPDATLATLKIQPSEPRDSAVYFCASGLRGGTEAFFGQGTRLTVV.

The CDR3: CASRTGLGGWNEQFF. CDR3 in DNA: TGTGCCAGCAGGACAGGACTAGGCGGCTGGAATGAGCAGTTCTTC. The V gene is TRBV6-5, the J gene TRBJ2-1; tentatively, D is TRBD2 (7 bases). Germline CDR1 MNHEY, CDR2 SVGAGI. The CDR3 sequence is 15 residues long. Trimming pared 6 bases from V and 7 bases from J, leaving 19 bases between.

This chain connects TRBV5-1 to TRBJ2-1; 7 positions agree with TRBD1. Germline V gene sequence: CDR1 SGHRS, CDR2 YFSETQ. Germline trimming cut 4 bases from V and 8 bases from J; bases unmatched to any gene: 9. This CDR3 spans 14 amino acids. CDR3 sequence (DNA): TGCGCCAGCAGCCCGGACAGGTATGGCGATGAGCAGTTCTTC. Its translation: CASSPDRYGDEQFF.

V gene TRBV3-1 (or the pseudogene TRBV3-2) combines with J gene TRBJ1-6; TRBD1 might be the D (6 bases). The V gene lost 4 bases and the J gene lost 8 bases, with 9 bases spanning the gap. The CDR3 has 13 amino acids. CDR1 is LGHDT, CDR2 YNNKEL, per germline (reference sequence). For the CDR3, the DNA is TGTGCCAGCAGCCGGGCAGGGGATTCACCCCTCCACTTT. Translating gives CASSRAGDSPLHF.